This T cell receptor beta chain appears in the sequencing data of a study of graft-versus-host responses after intestinal transplantation. Study details: Recipients underwent multivisceral, liver-intestinal, or isolated intestinal transplants. Each recipient received anti-thymocyte globulin induction, then tacrolimus and steroids for two to three years.

Sequenced by immunoSEQ multiplex PCR; TCRdb stores in-frame clones only, minus some. The table lists some 10,000 clones, about 80% of them singletons. There are 14 residues in the CDR3. V lost 3 bases to trimming and J lost 3 bases, with 12 bases between them. Germline V gives CDR1 SGHRS, CDR2 YFSETQ. Graft material was processed, releasing intraepithelial and lamina propria lymphocytes. The chain combines TRBV5-1 with TRBJ1-1; possibly TRBD1 for D (5 bases). This sequence originates from a human patient who received an intestinal transplant, so some T cells may come from the graft donor. This sample comprised ileum tissue, obtained 23 days after intestinal transplant. Here the CDR3 DNA reads TGCGCCAGCAGCTCCTCGGGGGGGTACACTGAAGCTTTCTTT. This gives the protein CASSSSGGYTEAFF. Based on the CDR3 plus reference TRBV5-1 and TRBJ1-1, the full variable domain is KAGVTQTPRYLIKTRGQQVTLSCSPISGHRSVSWYQQTPGQGLQFLFEYFSETQRNKGNFPGRFSGRQFSNSRSEMNVSTLELGDSALYLCASSSSGGYTEAFFGQGTRLTVV.